Shown below are 13 T cell receptor beta chains from a single sample sequenced in a study of T cells in Graves' hyperthyroidism and ophthalmopathy. There were TCR beta CDR3 regions amplified from RNA transcripts. TCR CDR3 regions were first amplified by RT-PCR with HTBI primers. TCRdb redid the calling of the multiplex PCR reads with MiXCR, one entry per CDR3 protein. The sample holds nearly 750,000 distinct CDR3 sequences, just over 35% seen once. The source material was blood. Every receptor here comes from a woman aged 40 to 49 with Graves' hyperthyroidism.

V is TRBV5-1 and J is TRBJ2-5, with 10 bases fitting TRBD1. Germline V gene sequence: CDR1 SGHRS, CDR2 YFSETQ. V was pared by 4 bases and J by 4 bases, with 7 bases of the junction left unmatched. CDR3 size: 15 residues. The CDR3 DNA sequence: TGCGCCAGCAGCACCCAGACAGGGGGCTTAGAGACCCAGTACTTC. Translated: CASSTQTGGLETQYF.

The chain employs TRBV19 and TRBJ2-7, with unresolved D. The germline gives CDR1 LNHDA, CDR2 SQIVND (reference sequence). Trimming left V 7 bases short and J 5 bases short, with 15 bases between. The CDR3 sequence is 13 residues long. The CDR3 coding sequence is TGTGCCAGTAATTTGGCGCCGGCCCACGAGCAGTACTTC. This codes for CASNLAPAHEQYF.

Points on this clonotype: A clone one base away is much larger, so this may be a read error. The chain links TRBV25-1 to TRBJ1-1, with 7 bases that match TRBD1. Looked up from germline, CDR1 is MGHDK and CDR2 is SYGVNS. The junction had 8 bases not matched to a gene; V was cut back by 6 bases and J by 1 base. There are 15 residues in the CDR3. This chain's CDR3 is CASSLITGENTEAFF. The CDR3, as DNA: TGTGCCAGCAGCCTCATCACAGGGGAGAACACTGAAGCTTTCTTT. Based on the CDR3 plus reference TRBV25-1 and TRBJ1-1, the full variable domain is EADIYQTPRYLVIGTGKKITLECSQTMGHDKMYWYQQDPGMELHLIHYSYGVNSTEKGDLSSESTVSRIRTEHFPLTLESARPSHTSQYLCASSLITGENTEAFFGQGTRLTVV.

This clonotype has a count of ten or more. The chain is built from TRBV20-1 and TRBJ1-5; D unclear. Trimming cost V 6 bases and J 4 bases, with 10 bases left between them. The CDR3 is made up of 12 amino acids. Germline V lookup: CDR1 DFQATT, CDR2 SNEGSKA (reference sequence). CDR3 protein: CSASRLNQPQHF. The DNA for the CDR3 is TGCAGTGCCTCGCGCCTTAATCAGCCCCAGCATTTT.

The table lists this clonotype with many counts. The rearrangement links TRBV7-8 to TRBJ1-6; 8 nucleotides match TRBD1. V dropped 5 bases and J dropped 0; count of bases not matched to a gene: 6. CDR1 is SGHVS and CDR2 is FQNEAQ in the germline V gene. The CDR3 is 17 amino acids. This CDR3 reads CASSTRQGSSYNSPLHF. The CDR3 bases are TGTGCCAGCAGCACCCGACAGGGGAGCTCCTATAATTCACCCCTCCACTTT.

This clonotype was detected ten times or more. The rearrangement uses TRBV13 and TRBJ2-6, with D uncertain. Germline assignment: CDR1 PRHDT and CDR2 FYEKMQ (reference sequence). Trimming removed 4 bases from V and 0 bases from J, with 10 bases in between. The CDR3 is 16 residues long. In DNA form, the CDR3 reads TGTGCCAGCAGCTGGGCGAGCCCCTCTGGGGCCAACGTCCTGACTTTC. Translated: CASSWASPSGANVLTF.

The table lists this clonotype with many counts. This chain uses TRBV2 with TRBJ1-5; D possibly corresponds to TRBD1 (5 bases). Germline V lookup: CDR1 SNHLY, CDR2 FYNNEI. Trimming left V 4 bases short and J 5 bases short, with 9 bases between. The CDR3 loop spans 13 amino acids. CDR3 protein: CASSAEGDQPQHF. DNA of the CDR3: TGTGCCAGCAGTGCGGAAGGGGATCAGCCCCAGCATTTT.

This clonotype has more than one count but fewer than ten. The CDR3 region has the DNA TGTGCCAGCAGCCATCTTGGCGGACAGGGGATTTATCAGCCCCAGCATTTT. This translates into CASSHLGGQGIYQPQHF. This rearrangement joins TRBV13 to TRBJ1-5; 9 nucleotides align to TRBD1. Trimming removed 5 bases from V and 5 bases from J; junction bases left unmatched: 13. Germline assignment: CDR1 PRHDT and CDR2 FYEKMQ (reference sequence). This CDR3 comprises 17 residues. Combining the CDR3 with reference TRBV13 and TRBJ1-5 gives the whole variable domain AAGVIQSPRHLIKEKRETATLKCYPIPRHDTVYWYQQGPGQDPQFLISFYEKMQSDKGSIPDRFSAQQFSDYHSELNMSSLELGDSALYFCASSHLGGQGIYQPQHFGDGTRLSIL.

The chain has TRBV7-9 and TRBJ1-6, with D maybe TRBD1 (6 bases). This CDR3 comprises 14 residues. Trimming shortened V by 3 bases and J by 4 bases, and 7 bases separated the two germline ends. Germline V lookup: CDR1 SEHNR, CDR2 FQNEAQ (reference sequence). The CDR3 nucleotides read TGTGCCAGCAGCTTTACAGGGTATAATTCACCCCTCCACTTT. Translating gives CASSFTGYNSPLHF.

This clonotype was seen many times. This chain connects TRBV29-1 to TRBJ1-1; maybe TRBD1 (6 bases). CDR1 SQVTM and CDR2 ANQGSEA come from the germline V gene. The germline V and J ends were trimmed by 6 bases and 0 bases, with 26 bases remaining between them. The CDR3 totals 18 residues. CDR3 protein: CSVGRVGTRFLMNTEAFF. CDR3 nucleotides: TGCAGCGTAGGCAGGGTGGGGACACGGTTCCTAATGAACACTGAAGCTTTCTTT. The full variable domain, with the rest looked up from reference TRBV29-1 and TRBJ1-1, is SAVISQKPSRDICQRGTSLTIQCQVDSQVTMMFWYRQQPGQSLTLIATANQGSEATYESGFVIDKFPISRPNLTFSTLTVSNMSPEDSSIYLCSVGRVGTRFLMNTEAFFGQGTRLTVV.

The chain combines TRBV24-1 with TRBJ2-3; 10 nucleotides agree with TRBD1. The CDR3 sequence is 15 residues long. Germline V gene lookup returns CDR1 KGHDR and CDR2 SFDVKD. V shed 3 bases and J 4 bases; nucleotides not matched to a gene: 3. The CDR3 DNA is TGTGCCACCAGTGATGGGACAGGGGTGGCAGATACGCAGTATTTT. The encoded protein is CATSDGTGVADTQYF.

The rearrangement joins TRBV19 to TRBJ1-5, with D maybe TRBD1 (5 bases). In germline, CDR1 is LNHDA, CDR2 SQIVND (reference sequence). V was shortened by 2 bases and J by 5 bases, with 13 bases between the two germline ends. This CDR3 comprises 15 residues. CDR3 region: CASSIRQDTYQPQHF. As DNA, the CDR3 is TGTGCCAGTAGTATACGTCAGGACACCTATCAGCCCCAGCATTTT.

This clonotype came up many times. The chain recombines TRBV20-1 with TRBJ2-7; 8 bases fit TRBD2. Germline-derived CDR1 and CDR2 are DFQATT and SNEGSKA (reference sequence). V shed 3 bases and J 2 bases; nucleotides not matched to a gene: 3. This CDR3 comprises 13 residues. This chain's CDR3 is CSARAGLAYEQYF. DNA of the CDR3: TGCAGTGCTAGGGCGGGACTAGCCTACGAGCAGTACTTC.